The clone carrying this TCR beta chain was found a few times. Its specificity is not known. The record originates from a study of regulatory T cells in long-lasting Graves disease. Study results and limitations: Study was limited to peripheral blood, excluding thyroid tissue. Fewer public clonotypes were shared by new patients (under 1,000) than by persistent patients (around 2,800).

Arm-PCR of CDR3 regions with iRepertoire HTBI primers generated TCR beta libraries. Each CDR3 protein gets one entry after TCRdb re-called the multiplex PCR reads with MiXCR. The table lists hundreds of thousands of distinct CDR3 sequences, roughly 15% of them singletons. Trimming pared 6 bases from V and 0 bases from J, leaving 12 bases between. CDR3 length: 15 residues. Germline CDR1 reads SNHLY; CDR2 reads FYNNEI. Time point denoted: newly diagnosed GD, antithyroid drugs for less than 3 months. PBMCs were the source of the RNA used for TCR sequencing. The sample was also linked to a second study, of T cells in Graves' hyperthyroidism and ophthalmopathy. Turning to that study: Most expanded thyroid clonotypes above 0.001 also appeared in blood.

The sample consisted of peripheral blood mononuclear cells (PBMCs), taken at new diagnosis, from a patient treated with antithyroid drugs. The sequence came from a woman aged 35-65 years with Graves disease. The chain combines TRBV2 with TRBJ1-3; no reliable D call. The DNA for the CDR3 is TGTGCCAGCAGGGATACTACTAGCTCTGGAAACACCATATATTTT. Translating it yields CASRDTTSSGNTIYF.